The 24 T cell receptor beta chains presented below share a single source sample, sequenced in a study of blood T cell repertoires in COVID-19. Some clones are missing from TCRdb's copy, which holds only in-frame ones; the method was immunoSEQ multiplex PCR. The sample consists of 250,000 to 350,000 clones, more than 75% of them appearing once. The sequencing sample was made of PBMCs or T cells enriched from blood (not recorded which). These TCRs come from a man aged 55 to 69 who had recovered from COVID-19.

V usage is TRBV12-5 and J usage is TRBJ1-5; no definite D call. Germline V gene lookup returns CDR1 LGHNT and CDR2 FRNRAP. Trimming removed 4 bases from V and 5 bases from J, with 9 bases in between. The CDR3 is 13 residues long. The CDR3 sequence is CASGSKIDQPQHF. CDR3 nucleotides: TGTGCTAGTGGTTCTAAGATCGATCAGCCCCAGCATTTT.

DNA of the CDR3: TGTGCCAGCAGGAAGGGGGCTACGACCTCTGAAGCTTTCTTT. This translates into CASRKGATTSEAFF. The genes are TRBV6-5 and TRBJ1-1; 7 nucleotides align to TRBD1. CDR1 is MNHEY and CDR2 is SVGAGI in the germline V gene. The CDR3 loop spans 14 amino acids. The V and J ends lost 6 bases and 6 bases, in that order; junction bases with no gene match: 10.

As DNA, the CDR3 is TGTGCCAGCAGCCAAGGGGGCCGAGGGGGAACCGGGGAGCTGTTTTTT. Translated: CASSQGGRGGTGELFF. V usage is TRBV4-2 and J usage is TRBJ2-2, with D maybe TRBD1 (6 bases). Trimming took off 1 base at V and 5 bases at J, with 14 bases between the two ends. This CDR3 is built from 16 residues. Germline V CDR1 and CDR2: LGHNA, YNFKEQ.

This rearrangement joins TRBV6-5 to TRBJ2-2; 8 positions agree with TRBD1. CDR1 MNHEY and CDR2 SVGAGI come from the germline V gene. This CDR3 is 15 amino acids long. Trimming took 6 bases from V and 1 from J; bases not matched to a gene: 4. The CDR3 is CASSRTGRNTGELFF. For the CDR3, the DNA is TGTGCCAGCAGCCGGACAGGGAGGAACACCGGGGAGCTGTTTTTT.

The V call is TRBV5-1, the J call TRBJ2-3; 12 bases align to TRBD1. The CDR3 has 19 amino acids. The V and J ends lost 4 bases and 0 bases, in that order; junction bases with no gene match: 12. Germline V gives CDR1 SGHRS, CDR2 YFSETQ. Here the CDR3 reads CASSNLGTGGLYSTDTQYF. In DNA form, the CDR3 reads TGCGCCAGCAGCAATCTAGGGACAGGGGGCTTGTATAGCACAGATACGCAGTATTTT. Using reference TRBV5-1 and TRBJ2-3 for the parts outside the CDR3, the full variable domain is KAGVTQTPRYLIKTRGQQVTLSCSPISGHRSVSWYQQTPGQGLQFLFEYFSETQRNKGNFPGRFSGRQFSNSRSEMNVSTLELGDSALYLCASSNLGTGGLYSTDTQYFGPGTRLTVL.

The CDR3 spells CSVGRAPGQGLSYEQYF. In DNA form, the CDR3 reads TGCAGCGTTGGAAGGGCACCGGGACAGGGGCTATCCTACGAGCAGTACTTC. The V and J genes are TRBV29-1 and TRBJ2-7; TRBD1 matches at 10 bases. The length of the CDR3 is 17 residues. Germline CDR1 SQVTM, CDR2 ANQGSEA. V shed 4 bases and J 1 base; nucleotides not matched to a gene: 13.

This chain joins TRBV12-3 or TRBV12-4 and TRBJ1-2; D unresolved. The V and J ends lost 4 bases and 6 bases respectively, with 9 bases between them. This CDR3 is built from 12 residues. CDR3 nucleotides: TGTGCCAGCAGTTATAACACTAATGGCTACACCTTC. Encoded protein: CASSYNTNGYTF.

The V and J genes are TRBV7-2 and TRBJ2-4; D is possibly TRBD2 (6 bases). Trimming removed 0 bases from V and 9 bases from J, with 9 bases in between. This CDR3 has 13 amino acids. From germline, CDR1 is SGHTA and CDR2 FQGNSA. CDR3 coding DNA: TGTGCCAGCAGCTTAGCACTAGCCGGCATTCAGTACTTC. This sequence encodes CASSLALAGIQYF.

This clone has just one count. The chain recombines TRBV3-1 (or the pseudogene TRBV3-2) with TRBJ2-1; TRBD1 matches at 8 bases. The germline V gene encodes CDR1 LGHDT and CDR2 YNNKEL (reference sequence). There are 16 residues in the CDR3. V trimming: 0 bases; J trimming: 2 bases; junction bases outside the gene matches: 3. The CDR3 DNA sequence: TGTGCCAGCAGCCAAGACCGGGACAGGCCCTACAATGAGCAGTTCTTC. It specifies CASSQDRDRPYNEQFF.

This chain's CDR3 is CASSPRYEQYF. The CDR3 coding sequence is TGCGCCAGCAGCCCCCGTTACGAGCAGTACTTC. This chain uses TRBV4-3 with TRBJ2-7, with D unresolved. Germline loops: CDR1 LGHNA, CDR2 YSLEER. The length of the CDR3 is 11 residues. Trimming shortened V by 4 bases and J by 4 bases, and 5 bases separated the two germline ends.

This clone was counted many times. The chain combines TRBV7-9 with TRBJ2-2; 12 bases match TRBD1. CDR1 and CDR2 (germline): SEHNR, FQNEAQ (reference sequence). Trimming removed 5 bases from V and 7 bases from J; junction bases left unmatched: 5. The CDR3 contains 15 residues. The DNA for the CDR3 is TGTGCCAGCAGCGCCGGGACAGGGGGCATCGGGGAGCTGTTTTTT. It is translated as CASSAGTGGIGELFF.

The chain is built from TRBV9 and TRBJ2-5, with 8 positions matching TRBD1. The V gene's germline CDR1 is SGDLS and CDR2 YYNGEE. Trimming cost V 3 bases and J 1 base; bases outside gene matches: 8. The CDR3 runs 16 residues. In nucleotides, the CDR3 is TGTGCCAGCAGCGGACGACAGGGGATCCCCCAAGAGACCCAGTACTTC. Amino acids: CASSGRQGIPQETQYF.

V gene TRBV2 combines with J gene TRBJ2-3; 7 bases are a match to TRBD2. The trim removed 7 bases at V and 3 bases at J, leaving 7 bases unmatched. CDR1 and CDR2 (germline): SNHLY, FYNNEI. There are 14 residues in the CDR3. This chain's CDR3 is CASTRLAETDTQYF. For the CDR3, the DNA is TGTGCCAGCACGCGGCTAGCGGAGACAGATACGCAGTATTTT.

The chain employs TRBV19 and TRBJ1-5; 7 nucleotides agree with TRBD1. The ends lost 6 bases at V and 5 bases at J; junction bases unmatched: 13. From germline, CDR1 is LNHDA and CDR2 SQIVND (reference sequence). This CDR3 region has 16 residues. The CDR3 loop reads CASSAGTAKWDQPQHF. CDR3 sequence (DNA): TGTGCCAGTAGCGCCGGGACAGCAAAGTGGGATCAGCCCCAGCATTTT. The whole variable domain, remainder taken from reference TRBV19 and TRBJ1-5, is DGGITQSPKYLFRKEGQNVTLSCEQNLNHDAMYWYRQDPGQGLRLIYYSQIVNDFQKGDIAEGYSVSREKKESFPLTVTSAQKNPTAFYLCASSAGTAKWDQPQHFGDGTRLSIL.

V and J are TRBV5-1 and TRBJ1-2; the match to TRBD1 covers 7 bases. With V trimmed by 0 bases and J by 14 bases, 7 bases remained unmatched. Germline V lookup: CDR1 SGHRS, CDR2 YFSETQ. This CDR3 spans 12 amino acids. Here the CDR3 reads CASSLVGQAYTF. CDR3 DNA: TGCGCCAGCAGCTTGGTTGGACAGGCCTATACCTTC.

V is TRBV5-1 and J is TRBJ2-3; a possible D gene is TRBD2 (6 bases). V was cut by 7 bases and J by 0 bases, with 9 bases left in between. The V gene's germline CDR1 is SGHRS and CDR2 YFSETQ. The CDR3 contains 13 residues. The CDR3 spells CASGLLSTDTQYF. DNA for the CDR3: TGCGCCAGCGGACTACTCAGCACAGATACGCAGTATTTT.

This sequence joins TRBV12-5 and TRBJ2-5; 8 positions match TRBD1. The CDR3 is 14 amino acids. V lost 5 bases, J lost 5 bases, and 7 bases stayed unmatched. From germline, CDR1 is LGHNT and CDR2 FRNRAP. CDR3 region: CASGGQGLLETQYF. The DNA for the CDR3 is TGTGCTAGTGGTGGACAGGGTCTGCTGGAGACCCAGTACTTC.

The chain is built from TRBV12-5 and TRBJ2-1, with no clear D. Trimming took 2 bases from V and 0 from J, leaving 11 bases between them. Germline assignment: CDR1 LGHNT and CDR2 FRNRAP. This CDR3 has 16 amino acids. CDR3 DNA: TGTGCTAGTGGTTTGCTCAAGATGAGCTCCTACAATGAGCAGTTCTTC. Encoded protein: CASGLLKMSSYNEQFF.

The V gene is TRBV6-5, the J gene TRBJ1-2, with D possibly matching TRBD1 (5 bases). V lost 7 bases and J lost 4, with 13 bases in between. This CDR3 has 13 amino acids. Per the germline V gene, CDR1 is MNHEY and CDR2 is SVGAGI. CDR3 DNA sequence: TGTGCCAGCAAGCCACAGGACCGCTATGGCTACACCTTC. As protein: CASKPQDRYGYTF.

The CDR3 region is CASSSLANSYNEQFF. In DNA form, the CDR3 reads TGTGCCAGCAGCTCCCTAGCGAACTCCTACAATGAGCAGTTCTTC. V is TRBV5-4 and J is TRBJ2-1; D might be TRBD2 (6 bases). Trimming removed 3 bases at V and 0 bases at J, with 10 bases between. From germline, CDR1 is SGHNT and CDR2 YYREEE (reference sequence). This CDR3 has 15 residues.

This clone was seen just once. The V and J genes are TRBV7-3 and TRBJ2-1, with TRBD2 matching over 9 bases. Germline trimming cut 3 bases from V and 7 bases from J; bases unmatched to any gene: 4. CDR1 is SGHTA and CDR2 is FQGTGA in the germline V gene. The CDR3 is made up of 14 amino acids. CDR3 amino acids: CASSLGLALNEQFF. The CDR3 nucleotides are TGTGCCAGCAGCTTGGGACTAGCCCTGAATGAGCAGTTCTTC.

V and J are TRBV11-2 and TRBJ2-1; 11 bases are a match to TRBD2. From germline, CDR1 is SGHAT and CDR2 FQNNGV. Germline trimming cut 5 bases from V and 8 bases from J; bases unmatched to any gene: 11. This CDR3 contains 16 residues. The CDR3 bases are TGTGCCAGCAGCCTCAATAGCGGGAGGGCCGGGGATGAGCAGTTCTTC. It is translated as CASSLNSGRAGDEQFF.

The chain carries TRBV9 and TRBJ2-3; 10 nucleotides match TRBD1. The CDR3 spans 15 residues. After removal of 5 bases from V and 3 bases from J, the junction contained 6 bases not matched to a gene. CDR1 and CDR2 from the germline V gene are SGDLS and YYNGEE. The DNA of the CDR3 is TGTGCCAGCAGTAGACGGGACAGGGGAACAGATACGCAGTATTTT. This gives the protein CASSRRDRGTDTQYF. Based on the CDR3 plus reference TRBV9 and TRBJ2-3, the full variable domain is DSGVTQTPKHLITATGQRVTLRCSPRSGDLSVYWYQQSLDQGLQFLIQYYNGEERAKGNILERFSAQQFPDLHSELNLSSLELGDSALYFCASSRRDRGTDTQYFGPGTRLTVL.

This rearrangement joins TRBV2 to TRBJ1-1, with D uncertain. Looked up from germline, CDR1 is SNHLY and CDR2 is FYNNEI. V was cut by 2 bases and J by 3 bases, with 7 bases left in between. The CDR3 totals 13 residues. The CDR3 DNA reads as TGTGCCAGCAGTGAAATGGCAGACACTGAAGCTTTCTTT. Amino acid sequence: CASSEMADTEAFF. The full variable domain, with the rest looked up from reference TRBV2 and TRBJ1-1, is EPEVTQTPSHQVTQMGQEVILRCVPISNHLYFYWYRQILGQKVEFLVSFYNNEISEKSEIFDDQFSVERPDGSNFTLKIRSTKLEDSAMYFCASSEMADTEAFFGQGTRLTVV.